This T cell receptor beta chain comes out of a study of vaccination and CD4 T cells after COVID-19. The overall study: For post-vaccine samples, collection took place a median about 65 days after dose two, ranging from 14 to 241.

Sequencing of the DNA from cultured CD4+ T cells was carried out with the Oncomine TCR Beta short-read assay. TCRdb independently ran MiXCR on the PCR reads; one entry per CDR3 protein. The data contain approximately 20,000 distinct CDR3 sequences, 46% of them singletons. To note about this clonotype: Its specificity is not known.

The time point is: late sampling 161 to 241 days after vaccination in a few convalescent patients. Treatment of the sample: roughly 10-day PBMC culture with coronavirus spike peptide pools or control peptides (ViraFEST assay). Alongside around 10 IU/ml IL-2 and around 10 ug/ml peptide pools, PBMCs were cultured at some 2 million per well. The CDR3 length is 15 residues. Germline V gene lookup returns CDR1 DFQATT and CDR2 SNEGSKA (reference sequence). V shed 5 bases and J shed 2 bases, with 18 bases lying between them. This material consisted of CD4+ T cells from blood, cultured in vitro, taken about 7 months after SARS-CoV-2 vaccination. V usage is TRBV20-1 and J usage is TRBJ1-1; maybe TRBD1 (6 bases). This TCR was sampled from a human donor who had recovered from COVID-19. DNA for the CDR3: TGCAGTGCTGGACCGCGGCGAGGGGGTAACACTGAAGCTTTCTTT. Translating it yields CSAGPRRGGNTEAFF.